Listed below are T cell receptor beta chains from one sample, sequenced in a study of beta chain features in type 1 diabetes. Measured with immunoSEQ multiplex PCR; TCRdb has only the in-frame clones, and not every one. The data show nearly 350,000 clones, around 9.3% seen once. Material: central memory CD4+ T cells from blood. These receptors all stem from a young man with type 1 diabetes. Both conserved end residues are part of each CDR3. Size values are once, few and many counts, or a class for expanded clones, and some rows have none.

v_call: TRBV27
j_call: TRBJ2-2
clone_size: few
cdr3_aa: CASSDTGELFF

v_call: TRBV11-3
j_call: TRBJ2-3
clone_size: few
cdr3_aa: CASSLGWGAPDTQYF

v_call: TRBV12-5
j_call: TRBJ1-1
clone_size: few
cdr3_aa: CASGLANRANTEAFF

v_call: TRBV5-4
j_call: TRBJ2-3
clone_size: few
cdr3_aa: CASSSGGPPSVTDTQYF

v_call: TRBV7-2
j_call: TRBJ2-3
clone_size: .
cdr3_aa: CASSLRSSTDTQYF

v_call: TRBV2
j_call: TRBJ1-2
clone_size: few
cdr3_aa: CASSEREVGYTF

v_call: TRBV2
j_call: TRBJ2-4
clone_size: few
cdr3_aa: CASRSARDVAKNIQYF

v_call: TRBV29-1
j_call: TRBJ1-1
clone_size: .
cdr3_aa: CSVGTGSATEAFF

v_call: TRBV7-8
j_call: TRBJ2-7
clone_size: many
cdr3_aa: CASSLGGSLSYEQYF

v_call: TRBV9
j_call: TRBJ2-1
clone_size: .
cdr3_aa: CASSKGTSGVSYNEQFF

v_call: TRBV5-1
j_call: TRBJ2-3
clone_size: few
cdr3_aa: CASSFRDPVTDTQYF

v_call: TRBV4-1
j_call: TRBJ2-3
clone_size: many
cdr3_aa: CASSQATGSPTDTQYF

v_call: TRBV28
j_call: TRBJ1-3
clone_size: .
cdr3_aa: CAARSSSGNTIYF

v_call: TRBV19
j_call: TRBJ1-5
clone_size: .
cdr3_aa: CASSSREQPQHF

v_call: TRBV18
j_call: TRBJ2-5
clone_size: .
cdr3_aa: CASAGGNQETQYF

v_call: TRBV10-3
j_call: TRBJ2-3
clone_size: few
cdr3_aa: CAISESAWGGRTDTQYF

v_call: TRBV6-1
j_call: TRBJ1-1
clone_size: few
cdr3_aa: CASSEAQAGSRSRAFF

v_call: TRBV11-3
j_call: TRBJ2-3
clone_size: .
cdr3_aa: CASSSGQGTRTDTQYF

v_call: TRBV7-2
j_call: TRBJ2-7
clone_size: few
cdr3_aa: CASSLVASGGHEQYF

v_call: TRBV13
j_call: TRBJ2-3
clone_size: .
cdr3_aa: CASSFSQGADWIHTQYF

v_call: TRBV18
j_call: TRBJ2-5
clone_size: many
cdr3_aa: CASSRDREETQYF

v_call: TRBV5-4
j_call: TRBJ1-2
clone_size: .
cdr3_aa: CASRPATGEEGYTF

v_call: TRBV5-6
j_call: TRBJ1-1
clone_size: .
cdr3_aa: CASSLWSTGNTEAFF

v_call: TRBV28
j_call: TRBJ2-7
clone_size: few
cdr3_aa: CASSPPGWYEQYF

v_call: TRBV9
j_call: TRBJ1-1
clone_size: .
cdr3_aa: CASSVVYGLNTEAFF

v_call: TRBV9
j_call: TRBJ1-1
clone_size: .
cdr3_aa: CASSVDAGGTEAFF

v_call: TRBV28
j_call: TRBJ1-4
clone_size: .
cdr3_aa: CASSLMGGGEKLFF

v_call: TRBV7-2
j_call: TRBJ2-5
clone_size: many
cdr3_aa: CASSLARGGAMETQYF

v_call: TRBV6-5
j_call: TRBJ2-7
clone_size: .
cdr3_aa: CASSYPFKDEQYF

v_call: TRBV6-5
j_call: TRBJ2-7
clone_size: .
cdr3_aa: CASRQTGFGGEQYF

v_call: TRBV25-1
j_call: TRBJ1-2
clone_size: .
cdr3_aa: CASSGGAGTGDLYGYTF

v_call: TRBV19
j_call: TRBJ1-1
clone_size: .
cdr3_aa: CASSSQGQGTEAFF

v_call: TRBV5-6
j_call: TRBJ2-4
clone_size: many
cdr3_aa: CASSFLGGELAKNIQYF

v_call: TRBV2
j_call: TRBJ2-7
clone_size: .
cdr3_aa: CASTLSGTGIEQYF

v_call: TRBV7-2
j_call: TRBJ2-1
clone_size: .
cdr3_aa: CASSPGQDNEQFF

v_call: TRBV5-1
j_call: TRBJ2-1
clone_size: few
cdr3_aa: CASSLDGSNEQFF

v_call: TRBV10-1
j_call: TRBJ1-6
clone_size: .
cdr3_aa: CASSDGDSFNSPLHF

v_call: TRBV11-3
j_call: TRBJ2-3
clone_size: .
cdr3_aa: CASSTDGGATQYF

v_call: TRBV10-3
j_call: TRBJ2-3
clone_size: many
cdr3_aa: CAISEGVETDTQYF

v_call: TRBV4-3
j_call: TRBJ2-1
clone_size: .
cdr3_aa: CASSRQTGTTYNEQFF

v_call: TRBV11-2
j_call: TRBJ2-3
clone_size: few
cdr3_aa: CASSPQLTGRDTQYF

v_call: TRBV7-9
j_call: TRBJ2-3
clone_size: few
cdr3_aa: CASSSTGTDTDTQYF

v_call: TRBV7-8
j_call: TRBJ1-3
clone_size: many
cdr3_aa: CASSPQGPGNTIYF

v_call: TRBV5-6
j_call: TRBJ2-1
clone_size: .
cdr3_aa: CASSSPGTSVSSYNEQFF

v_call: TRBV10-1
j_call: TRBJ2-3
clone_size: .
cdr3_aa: CASSDRGSTDTQYF

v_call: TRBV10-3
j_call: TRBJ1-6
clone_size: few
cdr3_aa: CAISESTPTGSPLHF

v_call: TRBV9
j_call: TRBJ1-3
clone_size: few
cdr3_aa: CASSAQGRGNTIYF

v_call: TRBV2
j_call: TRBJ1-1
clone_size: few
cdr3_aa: CASSGGRVNLNTEAFF

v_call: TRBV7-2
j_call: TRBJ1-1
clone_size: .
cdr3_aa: CASSLNGQGDLNTEAFF